One sample yielded the 18 T cell receptor beta chains listed below, sequenced in a study of blood T cell repertoires in COVID-19. Assay used: immunoSEQ multiplex PCR; TCRdb lists only in-frame clones, some missing. This sample has around 230,000 clones; about 83% occur once, and the top ten carry 2% to 3%. Source material: peripheral blood. Every receptor here comes from a woman aged 40 to 49 with active or convalescent COVID-19.

V gene TRBV29-1 combines with J gene TRBJ2-1; TRBD2 matches at 11 bases. The CDR3 totals 15 residues. The germline V gene encodes CDR1 SQVTM and CDR2 ANQGSEA. The trim removed 1 base at V and 4 bases at J, leaving 3 bases unmatched. CDR3 protein: CSVEGLAGIYNEQFF. The CDR3 region has the DNA TGCAGCGTTGAAGGACTAGCGGGGATATACAATGAGCAGTTCTTC.

The V and J genes are TRBV30 and TRBJ1-5; D possibly corresponds to TRBD1 (5 bases). CDR3 length equals 14 residues. V lost 3 bases to trimming and J lost 4 bases, with 13 bases between them. Germline V lookup: CDR1 GTSNPN, CDR2 SVGIG (reference sequence). CDR3 bases: TGTGCCTGGAGCCATAAACAGGCGAATCAGCCCCAGCATTTT. It encodes CAWSHKQANQPQHF.

The V call is TRBV11-2, the J call TRBJ2-1; D is ambiguous. Trimming took off 6 bases at V and 7 bases at J, with 10 bases between the two ends. The CDR3 has 12 amino acids. In germline, CDR1 is SGHAT, CDR2 FQNNGV. The CDR3 sequence is CASSIQRNEQFF. CDR3 sequence (DNA): TGTGCCAGCAGTATTCAACGGAATGAGCAGTTCTTC.

The chain links TRBV12-3 or TRBV12-4 to TRBJ1-2, with 7 positions matching TRBD1. The trim removed 10 bases at V and 8 bases at J, leaving 7 bases unmatched. This CDR3 is 11 amino acids long. The CDR3 bases are TGTGCCAACGGGACAGTCGGAGGCTACACCTTC. This codes for CANGTVGGYTF.

The sample holds one count of this clone. CDR3 coding DNA: TGTGCCGTAAGACAGACTCTCGACTATGGCTACACCTTC. This codes for CAVRQTLDYGYTF. The chain couples TRBV6-5 to TRBJ1-2, with a possible D match to TRBD1 (5 bases). This CDR3 has 13 residues. The germline V gene has CDR1 MNHEY and CDR2 SVGAGI. The ends were cut back, 11 bases at V and 3 bases at J, with 16 bases in the middle.

This rearrangement joins TRBV30 to TRBJ1-6, with a tentative D call TRBD1 (6 bases). The CDR3 extends over 13 amino acids. V lost 1 base, J lost 7 bases, and 8 bases lay in between. CDR1 and CDR2 from the germline V gene are GTSNPN and SVGIG (reference sequence). This chain's CDR3 is CAWSDQGNSPLHF. The CDR3 DNA reads TGTGCCTGGAGTGACCAGGGGAATTCACCCCTCCACTTT. Combining the CDR3 with reference TRBV30 and TRBJ1-6 gives the whole variable domain SQTIHQWPATLVQPVGSPLSLECTVEGTSNPNLYWYRQAAGRGLQLLFYSVGIGQISSEVPQNLSASRPQDRQFILSSKKLLLSDSGFYLCAWSDQGNSPLHFGNGTRLTVT.

The chain combines TRBV7-3 with TRBJ2-3; D might be TRBD2 (5 bases). Trimming removed 0 bases from V and 2 bases from J, with 9 bases in between. This CDR3 is built from 15 residues. Germline CDR1 and CDR2: SGHTA and FQGTGA. In nucleotides, the CDR3 is TGTGCCAGCAGCTTAACTGGACTTTTCACAGATACGCAGTATTTT. Translation: CASSLTGLFTDTQYF.

V is TRBV18 and J is TRBJ2-1, with a tentative D call TRBD1 (6 bases). Germline values: CDR1 KGHSH, CDR2 LQKENI. Trimming removed 3 bases from V and 0 bases from J, with 30 bases in between. This CDR3 has 22 amino acids. The CDR3 loop is CASSPSTGGSFEKESSYNEQFF. Written as DNA, the CDR3 is TGTGCCAGCTCACCGTCGACAGGAGGTTCCTTCGAAAAGGAGAGCTCCTACAATGAGCAGTTCTTC.

The V gene is TRBV11-3, the J gene TRBJ1-3; weak D call: TRBD1 (5 bases). Germline values: CDR1 SGHNT, CDR2 YENEEA. Trimming shortened V by 4 bases and J by 5 bases, and 21 bases separated the two germline ends. The CDR3 contains 17 residues. The CDR3 protein is CASSWMTASLVRNTIYF. CDR3 in DNA: TGTGCCAGCAGCTGGATGACAGCCTCTCTGGTCCGAAACACCATATATTTT.

The chain uses TRBV29-1 and TRBJ2-7; maybe TRBD1 (5 bases). Looked up from germline, CDR1 is SQVTM and CDR2 is ANQGSEA. V lost 1 base and J 3 bases, leaving 7 bases between the germline ends. The CDR3 covers 12 residues. The CDR3 spells CSVEAQGYEQYF. CDR3 nucleotides: TGCAGCGTTGAAGCTCAGGGCTACGAGCAGTACTTC.

This clone was found once. The gene calls are TRBV7-3 and TRBJ2-2, with TRBD2 matching over 9 bases. This CDR3 contains 16 residues. From germline, CDR1 is SGHTA and CDR2 FQGTGA. V was clipped by 0 bases and J by 6 bases; unmatched bases: 5. CDR3 bases: TGTGCCAGCAGCTTAACCGGGCTAGCGGGACCCGGGGAGCTGTTTTTT. Translation: CASSLTGLAGPGELFF.

V usage is TRBV6-2 or TRBV6-3 and J usage is TRBJ2-7; 10 nucleotides align to TRBD2. With V trimmed by 5 bases and J by 2 bases, 9 bases remained unmatched. This CDR3 contains 16 residues. Per the germline V gene, CDR1 is MNHEY and CDR2 is SVGEGT. CDR3 bases: TGTGCCAGCAGTGATGCTAGCGGGGGTGATACCTACGAGCAGTACTTC. Translated: CASSDASGGDTYEQYF.

The chain uses TRBV6-1 and TRBJ1-1; D not resolved. V lost 3 bases, J lost 5 bases, and 13 bases lay in between. Germline V gene data show CDR1 as MNHNS and CDR2 as SASEGT. CDR3 length: 14 residues. Here the CDR3 reads CASSESTSKTEAFF. The CDR3 DNA follows: TGTGCCAGCAGTGAGTCGACTAGCAAGACTGAAGCTTTCTTT.

This chain uses TRBV2 with TRBJ2-7, with TRBD1 identical over 10 bases. Germline values: CDR1 SNHLY, CDR2 FYNNEI. The CDR3 contains 12 residues. V shed 9 bases, J shed 3 bases, and the junction held 2 bases outside the gene matches. CDR3 sequence reads: CARRDRGYEQYF. CDR3 nucleotide sequence: TGTGCCAGAAGGGACAGGGGCTACGAGCAGTACTTC. The variable domain in full, with the rest retrieved from reference TRBV2 and TRBJ2-7, is EPEVTQTPSHQVTQMGQEVILRCVPISNHLYFYWYRQILGQKVEFLVSFYNNEISEKSEIFDDQFSVERPDGSNFTLKIRSTKLEDSAMYFCARRDRGYEQYFGPGTRLTVT.

The J gene is TRBJ1-3, the V gene TRBV11-2, with D hard to call. Trimming shortened V by 2 bases and J by 0 bases, and 5 bases separated the two germline ends. Germline V gene sequence: CDR1 SGHAT, CDR2 FQNNGV. The CDR3 spans 14 residues. The CDR3 is CASSLTVSGNTIYF. The CDR3 bases are TGTGCCAGCAGCTTAACGGTCTCTGGAAACACCATATATTTT.

The genes are TRBV24-1 and TRBJ2-3, with 9 bases lining up with TRBD2. The V segment lost 1 base and the J segment 6 bases; nucleotides outside the gene matches: 10. Germline CDR1 KGHDR, CDR2 SFDVKD. The CDR3 sequence is 17 residues long. CDR3 DNA sequence: TGTGCCACCAGTGATTTTGAGGCGCGGGAGGGCCCCGATACGCAGTATTTT. Its protein product is CATSDFEAREGPDTQYF.

The genes are TRBV2 and TRBJ2-7, with D possibly being TRBD2 (5 bases). In germline, CDR1 is SNHLY, CDR2 FYNNEI. The CDR3 extends over 12 amino acids. V was clipped by 4 bases and J by 5 bases, with 9 bases between them. The CDR3 DNA is TGTGCCAGCAGTGGAGGGTCCCACGAGCAGTACTTC. It translates to CASSGGSHEQYF.

V is TRBV2 and J is TRBJ1-5; D unresolved. CDR3 size: 14 residues. Trimming cost V 6 bases and J 0 bases, with 9 bases left between them. Germline CDR1 reads SNHLY; CDR2 reads FYNNEI. CDR3 nucleotides: TGTGCCAGCAGCGCGCAGGCTAGCAATCAGCCCCAGCATTTT. Protein product: CASSAQASNQPQHF.